This TCR beta chain derives from a study of beta chain features in type 1 diabetes. Regarding the study as a whole: Shortening that was moderate but significant affected the TCRB CDR3s of Type 1 diabetes patients in all four CD4+ subsets. cDNA sequencing could over-represent cells with high TCR expression.

Of note for this clone: The antigen is not known.

V lost 5 bases and J lost 2, with 13 bases in between. CDR3 length equals 15 residues. Germline-derived CDR1 and CDR2 are MNHEY and SVGAGI. Sequencing targeted expressed TCRB transcripts, as all isolated RNA had been reverse transcribed. The average output of naive, central memory and regulatory T cell samples was roughly 3.6 million reads. The assay was immunoSEQ multiplex PCR, and TCRdb's table has in-frame clones only and misses some. Of roughly 730,000 clones listed, 13% are singletons. The receptor comes from a man younger than 35 with type 1 diabetes. The sequenced sample was naive CD4+ T cells from blood. The gene calls are TRBV6-5 and TRBJ2-1; the D gene is possibly TRBD2 (5 bases). In nucleotides, the CDR3 is TGTGCCAGCAGTCCGGGGAGAGTCCCCTACAATGAGCAGTTCTTC. It yields the protein CASSPGRVPYNEQFF.